The 27 T cell receptor beta chains below all came from one sample that was sequenced in a study of blood T cell repertoires in COVID-19 (dated by TCRdb to the early 2020s). Library preparation employed the immunoSEQ multiplex PCR assay. TCRdb limited this immuneACCESS table to in-frame rearrangements with V and J called. A share of clones is missing; checked studies link under half to unresolved V genes, and the rest is unexplained. For this sample there are around 300,000 clones; 88% appear just once. The ten top clones hold 5% of the sample. Sequencing was done on a sample of PBMCs or T cells enriched from blood (not recorded which). These receptors were collected from a man aged 30 to 39 who had recovered from COVID-19.

Regarding this clone: A read error may account for a junction end that differs from germline. J is TRBJ2-5 and V is TRBV6-1; D may be TRBD1 (5 bases). The length of the CDR3 is 16 residues. CDR1 and CDR2 from the germline V gene are MNHNS and SASEGT. The CDR3 spells CASSGGRASPTEAQYF. CDR3 bases: TGTGCCAGCAGTGGGGGCAGAGCCTCCCCGACAGAGGCCCAGTACTTC.

This chain connects TRBV2 to TRBJ1-6; 7 nucleotides align to TRBD1. This CDR3 comprises 15 residues. Germline V gene lookup returns CDR1 SNHLY and CDR2 FYNNEI. V lost 5 bases to trimming and J lost 2 bases; unmatched junction nucleotides: 3. This chain's CDR3 is CASSSGTAYNSPLHF. CDR3 DNA: TGTGCCAGCAGTTCCGGGACAGCCTATAATTCACCCCTCCACTTT.

The rearrangement links TRBV6-1 to TRBJ1-2, with TRBD1 matching over 10 bases. Per germline, CDR1 MNHNS and CDR2 SASEGT. Trimming took 3 bases from V and 4 from J; bases not matched to a gene: 11. The length of the CDR3 is 17 residues. The chain's CDR3 is CASSDLTGGEGLYGYTF. The CDR3 DNA is TGTGCCAGCAGTGATCTGACAGGGGGCGAGGGACTCTATGGCTACACCTTC.

V gene TRBV2 combines with J gene TRBJ2-3; 7 nucleotides agree with TRBD2. With 3 bases clipped from V and 0 bases from J, the junction kept 3 bases outside the gene matches. The V gene's germline CDR1 is SNHLY and CDR2 FYNNEI. CDR3 length: 15 amino acids. The CDR3 DNA reads as TGTGCCAGCAGTGAGGGACTACTTAGCACAGATACGCAGTATTTT. Translation: CASSEGLLSTDTQYF.

The chain couples TRBV5-6 to TRBJ2-7; D ambiguous. The germline V gene encodes CDR1 SGHDT and CDR2 YYEEEE. V lost 3 bases, J lost 1 base, and 11 bases lay in between. The length of the CDR3 is 14 residues. The CDR3 nucleotides are TGTGCCAGCAGCTCTACCCCCGGGTCCTACGAGCAGTACTTC. Translated, it gives CASSSTPGSYEQYF. The whole variable domain, remainder taken from reference TRBV5-6 and TRBJ2-7, is DAGVTQSPTHLIKTRGQQVTLRCSPKSGHDTVSWYQQALGQGPQFIFQYYEEEERQRGNFPDRFSGHQFPNYSSELNVNALLLGDSALYLCASSSTPGSYEQYFGPGTRLTVT.

This clone has a handful of counts. The chain joins TRBV7-2 to TRBJ1-2; D is unclear. CDR1 is SGHTA, CDR2 FQGNSA, per germline. Trimming stripped 3 bases from V and 8 bases from J, with 19 bases between. The CDR3 consists of 15 residues. CDR3 sequence reads: CASSFVTGNRRGYTF. Here the CDR3 DNA reads TGTGCCAGCAGCTTTGTGACGGGGAATCGACGGGGCTACACCTTC.

Comments on this clone: The junction and the germline gene differ at one end; a read error may be behind it. The CDR3 region is CASSFGGNPWHF. The CDR3 DNA sequence: TGCGCCAGCAGCTTTGGAGGGAACCCCTGGCACTTC. V is TRBV5-1 and J is TRBJ2-7; TRBD2 might be the D (6 bases). CDR1 and CDR2 (germline): SGHRS, YFSETQ. The CDR3 is 12 amino acids.

The chain has TRBV27 and TRBJ1-5, with a possible D match to TRBD1 (5 bases). V lost 5 bases, J lost 1 base, and 15 bases lay in between. Germline-derived CDR1 and CDR2 are MNHEY and SMNVEV (reference sequence). The CDR3 covers 16 residues. CDR3 sequence reads: CASSPLPGGSNQPQHF. The CDR3 DNA follows: TGTGCCAGCAGTCCTTTACCGGGGGGGAGCAATCAGCCCCAGCATTTT.

The rearrangement uses TRBV4-2 and TRBJ1-6; maybe TRBD1 (5 bases). Germline V lookup: CDR1 LGHNA, CDR2 YNFKEQ. Trimming pared 2 bases from V and 0 bases from J, leaving 20 bases between. This CDR3 contains 20 residues. In DNA, the CDR3 is TGTGCCAGCAGCCAATCTTCGGGGGGTGGGAGCCTCTCCTATAATTCACCCCTCCACTTT. It is translated as CASSQSSGGGSLSYNSPLHF.

The chain joins TRBV7-2 to TRBJ2-3; the match to TRBD2 covers 8 bases. V lost 8 bases to trimming and J lost 6 bases; unmatched junction nucleotides: 1. This CDR3 is built from 11 residues. The V gene's germline CDR1 is SGHTA and CDR2 FQGNSA. The CDR3 sequence is CASRGGDTQYF. CDR3 nucleotide sequence: TGTGCCAGCCGCGGGGGGGATACGCAGTATTTT.

V gene TRBV24-1 combines with J gene TRBJ1-1; D is unresolved. The germline V gene has CDR1 KGHDR and CDR2 SFDVKD. The CDR3 loop spans 15 amino acids. V lost 3 bases to trimming and J lost 2 bases, with 12 bases between them. The CDR3 is CATSDQREGNTEAFF. DNA of the CDR3: TGTGCCACCAGTGATCAAAGAGAGGGTAACACTGAAGCTTTCTTT.

The rearrangement links TRBV3-1 (or the pseudogene TRBV3-2) to TRBJ1-2; D remains ambiguous. Germline CDR1 and CDR2: LGHDT and YNNKEL (reference sequence). The V gene lost 1 base and the J gene lost 4 bases, with 13 bases spanning the gap. The CDR3 consists of 15 residues. This CDR3 is CASSQGTASFYGYTF. The CDR3 DNA follows: TGTGCCAGCAGCCAAGGAACAGCCTCCTTCTATGGCTACACCTTC.

This sequence joins TRBV5-1 and TRBJ2-3, with TRBD1 matching 7 bases. Trimming took 0 bases from V and 4 from J; bases not matched to a gene: 5. This CDR3 spans 15 amino acids. CDR1 SGHRS and CDR2 YFSETQ come from the germline V gene. The CDR3 DNA sequence: TGCGCCAGCAGCTTGGGGGACAGAGTATCAGATACGCAGTATTTT. It translates to CASSLGDRVSDTQYF.

The chain carries TRBV19 and TRBJ1-4; 9 bases match TRBD1. The CDR3 contains 16 residues. With 6 bases clipped from V and 8 bases from J, the junction kept 13 bases outside the gene matches. In germline, CDR1 is LNHDA, CDR2 SQIVND (reference sequence). CDR3 protein: CASRSPGTGRREKLFF. In nucleotides, the CDR3 is TGTGCCAGTAGGTCCCCAGGGACAGGGAGGAGAGAAAAACTGTTTTTT.

Notes on this clone: Other DNA sequences in the sample encode the same CDR3. The V and J genes are TRBV6-5 and TRBJ2-7, with 7 bases aligning to TRBD1. The CDR3 contains 13 residues. Germline lookup yields CDR1 MNHEY and CDR2 SVGAGI. V shed 6 bases, J shed 2 bases, and the junction held 4 bases outside the gene matches. Here the CDR3 reads CASSRDRAYEQYF. Here the CDR3 DNA reads TGTGCCAGCAGCCGGGACAGAGCCTACGAGCAGTACTTC.

Here the CDR3 reads CASRGALPHNSPLHF. CDR3 in DNA: TGTGCCAGCAGGGGGGCCCTGCCCCATAATTCACCCCTCCACTTT. The V and J genes are TRBV27 and TRBJ1-6; a weak D match, TRBD1 (6 bases). CDR1 and CDR2 from the germline V gene are MNHEY and SMNVEV (reference sequence). CDR3 length equals 15 residues. V dropped 6 bases and J dropped 5 bases, with 14 bases sitting between them.

CDR3 residues: CASSTGGSSNQPQHF. DNA of the CDR3: TGTGCCAGCAGCACAGGGGGCTCTAGCAATCAGCCCCAGCATTTT. The rearrangement uses TRBV28 and TRBJ1-5; TRBD1 matches at 9 bases. The CDR3 length is 15 residues. With V trimmed by 6 bases and J by 0 bases, 3 bases remained unmatched. Germline V CDR1 and CDR2: MDHEN, SYDVKM.

This chain links TRBV28 with TRBJ2-7; 9 nucleotides agree with TRBD1. V shed 10 bases, J shed 1 base, and the junction held 5 bases outside the gene matches. This CDR3 contains 13 residues. The germline gives CDR1 MDHEN, CDR2 SYDVKM. DNA of the CDR3: TGTGCCACCGGGGACAGGGTTTCCTACGAGCAGTACTTC. This sequence encodes CATGDRVSYEQYF. The full variable domain, rest sourced from reference TRBV28 and TRBJ2-7, is DVKVTQSSRYLVKRTGEKVFLECVQDMDHENMFWYRQDPGLGLRLIYFSYDVKMKEKGDIPEGYSVSREKKERFSLILESASTNQTSMYLCATGDRVSYEQYFGPGTRLTVT.

V is TRBV9 and J is TRBJ2-2, with no clear D. Germline-derived CDR1 and CDR2 are SGDLS and YYNGEE. Deletions cut 0 bases from V and 5 bases from J, with 8 bases between. The CDR3 totals 14 residues. The CDR3 sequence: CASSVGQRTGELFF. In nucleotides, the CDR3 is TGTGCCAGCAGCGTAGGGCAGCGAACCGGGGAGCTGTTTTTT.

The rearrangement links TRBV5-4 to TRBJ2-1; perhaps TRBD1 as D (6 bases). Germline CDR1 and CDR2: SGHNT and YYREEE (reference sequence). Trimming pared 2 bases from V and 4 bases from J, leaving 13 bases between. The length of the CDR3 is 15 residues. As DNA, the CDR3 is TGTGCCAGCAGCTTACAGTCGGGACAATACAATGAGCAGTTCTTC. Translated, it gives CASSLQSGQYNEQFF.

The DNA of the CDR3 is TGTGCCAGCAGCCCAGGGGGGGGAACCGGGACAGGGGTATACGGATTTAGCTACGAGCAGTACTTC. Translated, it gives CASSPGGGTGTGVYGFSYEQYF. The V and J genes are TRBV4-2 and TRBJ2-7; 10 positions match TRBD1. Germline V gene lookup returns CDR1 LGHNA and CDR2 YNFKEQ. Trimming took 4 bases from V and 3 from J; bases not matched to a gene: 27. This CDR3 spans 22 amino acids.

The V and J genes are TRBV11-2 and TRBJ2-2; 7 bases are a match to TRBD1. CDR3 length: 14 amino acids. CDR1 SGHAT and CDR2 FQNNGV come from the germline V gene. V was pared by 3 bases and J by 9 bases, with 7 bases of the junction left unmatched. Here the CDR3 DNA reads TGTGCCAGCAGCTTGACAGGGTTTCTACGGGAGCTGTTTTTT. Its protein is CASSLTGFLRELFF.

V is TRBV9 and J is TRBJ2-2; possible D gene TRBD2, 6 bases. There are 12 residues in the CDR3. Trimming cost V 4 bases and J 6 bases, with 7 bases left between them. Germline V lookup: CDR1 SGDLS, CDR2 YYNGEE. CDR3 sequence reads: CASSRGSGELFF. CDR3 DNA: TGTGCCAGCAGCCGGGGGTCCGGGGAGCTGTTTTTT.

This chain links TRBV13 with TRBJ2-4; 8 bases align to TRBD2. With 0 bases clipped from V and 4 bases from J, the junction kept 11 bases outside the gene matches. The CDR3 is made up of 18 amino acids. Germline V gives CDR1 PRHDT, CDR2 FYEKMQ (reference sequence). CDR3 nucleotide sequence: TGTGCCAGCAGCTTAGGCTTGGGGGAGCGGGGGCCAAAAAACATTCAGTACTTC. As protein: CASSLGLGERGPKNIQYF. Full variable domain (missing parts from reference TRBV13 and TRBJ2-4): AAGVIQSPRHLIKEKRETATLKCYPIPRHDTVYWYQQGPGQDPQFLISFYEKMQSDKGSIPDRFSAQQFSDYHSELNMSSLELGDSALYFCASSLGLGERGPKNIQYFGAGTRLSVL.

J is TRBJ2-7 and V is TRBV7-9; 9 nucleotides match TRBD2. The CDR3 spans 14 residues. Trimming cost V 5 bases and J 5 bases; bases outside gene matches: 7. Germline assignment: CDR1 SEHNR and CDR2 FQNEAQ (reference sequence). This CDR3 reads CASSPSRLADEQYF. As DNA, the CDR3 is TGTGCCAGCAGCCCCTCCAGACTAGCGGACGAGCAGTACTTC.

The chain links TRBV21-1 to TRBJ1-2; the table calls TRBD1, which could not be checked here. TRBV21-1 is assigned pseudogene status. This CDR3 region has 16 residues. CDR3 sequence: CASSKEIARVNYGYTF. The CDR3 DNA follows: TGTGCCAGCAGCAAAGAAATAGCCAGGGTAAACTATGGCTACACCTTC.

The gene calls are TRBV7-8 and TRBJ2-7; 8 nucleotides line up with TRBD1. The CDR3 loop spans 15 amino acids. The junction had 7 bases not matched to a gene; V was cut back by 5 bases and J by 1 base. Germline V gives CDR1 SGHVS, CDR2 FQNEAQ. CDR3 region: CASSTTTGVSYEQYF. The CDR3 nucleotides are TGTGCCAGCAGCACCACGACAGGGGTATCCTACGAGCAGTACTTC. The full variable domain, in which reference TRBV7-8 and TRBJ2-7 provide the parts outside the CDR3, is GAGVSQSPRYKVAKRGQDVALRCDPISGHVSLFWYQQALGQGPEFLTYFQNEAQLDKSGLPSDRFFAERPEGSVSTLKIQRTQQEDSAVYLCASSTTTGVSYEQYFGPGTRLTVT.